This T cell receptor (beta chain) was captured by sequencing in a study of T-cell memory formation after mild COVID-19. The length of the CDR3 is 12 residues. Germline V gene sequence: CDR1 SGHRS, CDR2 YFSETQ. V was pared by 8 bases and J by 2 bases, with 9 bases between. TCRdb reanalysed the 5' RACE reads using MiXCR and keeps one entry per CDR3 protein. The repertoire includes about 210,000 distinct CDR3 sequences, about 10% of them detected once, and approximately 3% sits in the top ten. This clonotype was sampled from a man between 18 and 35 years old who had mild COVID-19 (a few samples of this study predate the infection). Cell type and time point are not known. Sequences were obtained from PBMCs or a T cell subset sorted from them (not recorded which). This sequence joins TRBV5-1 and TRBJ2-3, with D perhaps matching TRBD1 (6 bases). In DNA, the CDR3 is TGCGCCAGTCACAGGGCCACAGATACGCAGTATTTT. It encodes CASHRATDTQYF.